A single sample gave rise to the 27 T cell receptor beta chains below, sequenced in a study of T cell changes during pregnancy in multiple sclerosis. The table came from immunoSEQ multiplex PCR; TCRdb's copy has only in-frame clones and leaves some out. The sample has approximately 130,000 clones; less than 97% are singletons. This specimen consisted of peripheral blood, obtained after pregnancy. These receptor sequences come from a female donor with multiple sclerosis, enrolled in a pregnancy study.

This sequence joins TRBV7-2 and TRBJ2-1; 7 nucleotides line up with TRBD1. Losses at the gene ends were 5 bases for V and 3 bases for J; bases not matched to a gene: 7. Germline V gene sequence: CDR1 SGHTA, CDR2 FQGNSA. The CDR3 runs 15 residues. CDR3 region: CASSPRDRVYNEQFF. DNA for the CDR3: TGTGCCAGCAGCCCGCGAGACAGGGTCTACAATGAGCAGTTCTTC.

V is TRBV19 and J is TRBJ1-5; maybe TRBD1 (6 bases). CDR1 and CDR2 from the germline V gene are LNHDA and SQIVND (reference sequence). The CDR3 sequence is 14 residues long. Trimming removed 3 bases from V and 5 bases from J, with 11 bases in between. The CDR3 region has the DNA TGTGCCAGTAGTATTAAGGGGGGGTATCAGCCCCAGCATTTT. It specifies CASSIKGGYQPQHF.

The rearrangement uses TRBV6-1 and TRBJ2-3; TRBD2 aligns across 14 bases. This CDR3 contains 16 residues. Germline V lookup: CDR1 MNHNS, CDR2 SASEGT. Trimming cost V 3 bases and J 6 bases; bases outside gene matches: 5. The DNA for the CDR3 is TGTGCCAGCAGTGACCCGACTAGCGGGAGGGTGGATACGCAGTATTTT. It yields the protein CASSDPTSGRVDTQYF.

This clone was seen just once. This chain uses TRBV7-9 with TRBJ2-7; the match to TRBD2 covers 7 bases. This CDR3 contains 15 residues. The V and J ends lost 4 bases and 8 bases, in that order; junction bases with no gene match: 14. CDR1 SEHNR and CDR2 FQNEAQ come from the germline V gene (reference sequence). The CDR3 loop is CASSSRGSGVGQQYF. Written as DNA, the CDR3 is TGTGCCAGCAGCTCCCGGGGAAGCGGGGTCGGGCAGCAGTACTTC.

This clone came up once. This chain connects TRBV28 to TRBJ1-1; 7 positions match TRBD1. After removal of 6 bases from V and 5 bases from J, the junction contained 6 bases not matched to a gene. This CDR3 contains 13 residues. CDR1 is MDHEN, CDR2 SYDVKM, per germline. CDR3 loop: CASSTGAGTEAFF. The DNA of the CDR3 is TGTGCCAGCAGCACAGGGGCCGGGACTGAAGCTTTCTTT.

CDR3 DNA sequence: TGTGCCAGTAATGAAGCTTTCTTT. Translation: CASNEAFF. The chain employs TRBV2 and TRBJ1-1; D uncertain. Trimming cost V 9 bases and J 7 bases, with 3 bases left between them. This CDR3 region has 8 residues. Germline CDR1 reads SNHLY; CDR2 reads FYNNEI.

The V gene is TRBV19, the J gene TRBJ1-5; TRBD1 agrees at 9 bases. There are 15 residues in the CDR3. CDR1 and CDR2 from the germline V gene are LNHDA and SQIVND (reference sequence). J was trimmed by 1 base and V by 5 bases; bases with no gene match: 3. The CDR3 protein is CASSAGQGSNQPQHF. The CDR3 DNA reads TGTGCCAGTAGTGCCGGACAGGGGAGCAATCAGCCCCAGCATTTT.

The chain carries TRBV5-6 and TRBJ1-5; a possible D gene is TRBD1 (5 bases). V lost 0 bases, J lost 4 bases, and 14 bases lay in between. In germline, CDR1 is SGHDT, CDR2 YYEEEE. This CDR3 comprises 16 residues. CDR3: CASSLGAGQRNQPQHF. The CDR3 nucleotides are TGTGCCAGCAGCTTGGGGGCAGGGCAGAGAAATCAGCCCCAGCATTTT. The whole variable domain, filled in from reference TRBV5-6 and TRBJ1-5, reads DAGVTQSPTHLIKTRGQQVTLRCSPKSGHDTVSWYQQALGQGPQFIFQYYEEEERQRGNFPDRFSGHQFPNYSSELNVNALLLGDSALYLCASSLGAGQRNQPQHFGDGTRLSIL.

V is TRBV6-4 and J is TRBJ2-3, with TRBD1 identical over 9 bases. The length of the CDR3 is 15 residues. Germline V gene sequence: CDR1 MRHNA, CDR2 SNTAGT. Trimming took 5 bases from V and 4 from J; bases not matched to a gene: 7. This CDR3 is CASSRTGGHADTQYF. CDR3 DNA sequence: TGTGCCAGCAGTAGAACAGGGGGCCACGCAGATACGCAGTATTTT.

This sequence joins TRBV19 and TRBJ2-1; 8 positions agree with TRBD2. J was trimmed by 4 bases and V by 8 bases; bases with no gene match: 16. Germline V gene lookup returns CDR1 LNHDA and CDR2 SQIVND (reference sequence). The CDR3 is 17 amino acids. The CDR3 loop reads CASSLRGLSGIYNEQFF. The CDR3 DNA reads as TGTGCCAGTTCCCTTCGGGGGCTTAGCGGGATTTACAATGAGCAGTTCTTC.

The CDR3 bases are TGTGCCAGCAGCCCTTGGGACAGGGTCTACAATGAGCAGTTCTTC. Its protein is CASSPWDRVYNEQFF. The rearrangement links TRBV5-6 to TRBJ2-1, with 9 bases lining up with TRBD1. Losses at the gene ends were 4 bases for V and 3 bases for J; bases not matched to a gene: 5. Germline CDR1 is SGHDT and CDR2 is YYEEEE. This CDR3 comprises 15 residues.

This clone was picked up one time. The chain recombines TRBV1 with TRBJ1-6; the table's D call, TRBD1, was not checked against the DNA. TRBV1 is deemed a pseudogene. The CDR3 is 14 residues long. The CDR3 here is CTSRQGQGASPLHF. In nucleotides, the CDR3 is TGCACCAGCCGACAGGGACAGGGGGCTTCACCCCTCCACTTT.

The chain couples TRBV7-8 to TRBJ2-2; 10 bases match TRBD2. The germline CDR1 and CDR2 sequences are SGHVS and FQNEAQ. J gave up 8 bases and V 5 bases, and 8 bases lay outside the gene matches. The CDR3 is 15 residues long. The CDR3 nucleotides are TGTGCCAGCAGCCCCCTAGCGGGAGCGAGAGGGGAGCTGTTTTTT. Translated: CASSPLAGARGELFF.

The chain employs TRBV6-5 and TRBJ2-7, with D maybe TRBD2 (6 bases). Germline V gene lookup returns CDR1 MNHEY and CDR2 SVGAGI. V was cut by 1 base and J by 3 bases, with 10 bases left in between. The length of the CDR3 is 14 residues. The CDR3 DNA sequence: TGTGCCAGCAGTTACTTAGGGGAGGTCTACGAGCAGTACTTC. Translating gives CASSYLGEVYEQYF.

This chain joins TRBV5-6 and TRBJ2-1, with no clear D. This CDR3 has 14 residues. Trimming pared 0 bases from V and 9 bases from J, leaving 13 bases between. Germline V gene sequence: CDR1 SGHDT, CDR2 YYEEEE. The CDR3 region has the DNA TGTGCCAGCAGCTTGGGTAGCAGTTTCCTTGAGCAGTTCTTC. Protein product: CASSLGSSFLEQFF.

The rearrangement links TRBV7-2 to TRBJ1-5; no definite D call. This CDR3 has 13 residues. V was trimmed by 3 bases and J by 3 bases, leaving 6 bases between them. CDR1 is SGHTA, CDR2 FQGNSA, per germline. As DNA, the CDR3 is TGTGCCAGCAGCTTGGGCTTCAATCAGCCCCAGCATTTT. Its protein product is CASSLGFNQPQHF.

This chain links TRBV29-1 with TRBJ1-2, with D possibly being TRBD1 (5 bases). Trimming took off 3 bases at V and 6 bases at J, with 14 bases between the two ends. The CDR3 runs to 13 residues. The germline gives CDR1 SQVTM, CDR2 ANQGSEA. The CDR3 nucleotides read TGCAGCGTTGACTCTTCGGCAGGGAATGGCTACACCTTC. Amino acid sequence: CSVDSSAGNGYTF.

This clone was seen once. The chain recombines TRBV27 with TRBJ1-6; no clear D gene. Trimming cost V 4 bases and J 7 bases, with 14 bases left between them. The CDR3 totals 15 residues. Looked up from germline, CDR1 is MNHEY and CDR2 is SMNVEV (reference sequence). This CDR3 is CASSYTRRLNSPLHF. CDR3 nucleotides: TGTGCCAGCAGTTACACCCGGCGGCTGAATTCACCCCTCCACTTT.

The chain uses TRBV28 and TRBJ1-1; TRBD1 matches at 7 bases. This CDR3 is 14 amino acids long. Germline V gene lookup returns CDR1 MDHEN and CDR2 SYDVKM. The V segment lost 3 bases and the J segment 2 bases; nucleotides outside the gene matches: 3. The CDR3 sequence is CASSLGQRNTEAFF. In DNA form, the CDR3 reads TGTGCCAGCAGTTTGGGACAGAGAAACACTGAAGCTTTCTTT.

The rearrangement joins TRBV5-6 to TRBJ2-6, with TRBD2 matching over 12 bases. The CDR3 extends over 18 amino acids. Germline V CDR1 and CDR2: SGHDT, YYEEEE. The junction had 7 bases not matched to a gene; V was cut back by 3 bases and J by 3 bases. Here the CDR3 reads CASSWVTSGRSGANVLTF. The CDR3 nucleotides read TGTGCCAGCAGCTGGGTGACTAGCGGGAGAAGTGGGGCCAACGTCCTGACTTTC.

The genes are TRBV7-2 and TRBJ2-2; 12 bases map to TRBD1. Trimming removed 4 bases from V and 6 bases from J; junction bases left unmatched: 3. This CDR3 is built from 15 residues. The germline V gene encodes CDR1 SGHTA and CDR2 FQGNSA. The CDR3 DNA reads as TGTGCCAGCAGCTGGGACAGGGGGCGGTCCGGGGAGCTGTTTTTT. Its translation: CASSWDRGRSGELFF.

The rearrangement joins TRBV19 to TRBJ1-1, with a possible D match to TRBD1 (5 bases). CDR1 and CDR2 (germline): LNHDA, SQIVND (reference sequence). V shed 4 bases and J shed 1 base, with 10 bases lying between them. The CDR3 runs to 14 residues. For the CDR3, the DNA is TGTGCCAGTAGTAGGGGCAGATCGAACACTGAAGCTTTCTTT. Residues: CASSRGRSNTEAFF.

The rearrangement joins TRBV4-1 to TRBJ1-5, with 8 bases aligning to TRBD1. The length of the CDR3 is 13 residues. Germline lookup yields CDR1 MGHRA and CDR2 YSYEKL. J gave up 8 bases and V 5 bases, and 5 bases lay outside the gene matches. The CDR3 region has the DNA TGCGCCAGCAGCGGGCAGGGGGCGAAGCCCCAGCATTTT. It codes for CASSGQGAKPQHF.

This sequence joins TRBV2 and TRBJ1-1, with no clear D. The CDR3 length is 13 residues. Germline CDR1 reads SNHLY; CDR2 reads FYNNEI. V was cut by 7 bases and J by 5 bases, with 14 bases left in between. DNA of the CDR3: TGTGCCAGCACCCAAGGGAGGAGAACTGAAGCTTTCTTT. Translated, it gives CASTQGRRTEAFF.

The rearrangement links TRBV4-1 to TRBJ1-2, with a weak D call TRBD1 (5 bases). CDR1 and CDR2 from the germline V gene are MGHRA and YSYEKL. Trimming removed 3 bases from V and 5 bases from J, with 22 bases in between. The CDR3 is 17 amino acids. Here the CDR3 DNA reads TGCGCCAGCAGCCACCCCCCGAAGCCGACAGTAGCTTATGGCTACACCTTC. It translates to CASSHPPKPTVAYGYTF.

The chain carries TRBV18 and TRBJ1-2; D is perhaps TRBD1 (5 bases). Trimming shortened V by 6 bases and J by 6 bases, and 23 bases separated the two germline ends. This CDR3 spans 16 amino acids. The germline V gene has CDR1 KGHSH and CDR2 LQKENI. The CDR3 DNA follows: TGTGCCAGCTCCGCTCTAAGGGCCAGGGTCTCGGATGGCTACACCTTC. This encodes CASSALRARVSDGYTF. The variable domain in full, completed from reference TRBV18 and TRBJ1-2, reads NAGVMQNPRHLVRRRGQEARLRCSPMKGHSHVYWYRQLPEEGLKFMVYLQKENIIDESGMPKERFSAEFPKEGPSILRIQQVVRGDSAAYFCASSALRARVSDGYTFGSGTRLTVV.

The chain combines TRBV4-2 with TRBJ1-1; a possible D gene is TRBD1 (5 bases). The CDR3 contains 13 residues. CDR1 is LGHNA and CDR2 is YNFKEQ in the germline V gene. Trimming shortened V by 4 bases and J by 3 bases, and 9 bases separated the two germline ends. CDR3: CASSLDTHTEAFF. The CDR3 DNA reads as TGTGCCAGCAGCCTGGACACTCACACTGAAGCTTTCTTT.